The present T cell receptor (beta chain) was sequenced within a study of blood T cell repertoires in COVID-19. Assay used: immunoSEQ multiplex PCR; TCRdb lists only in-frame clones, some missing. The profile shows 200,000 to 300,000 clones, 83% of them singletons. Sequencing was carried out using peripheral blood. This sequence originates from a human donor in a cohort sampled during active COVID-19.

The CDR3 nucleotides are TGTGCCAGCAGTTACTCCTCCGACAGGGCCCTTTCCTACAATGAGCAGTTCTTC. Its translation is CASSYSSDRALSYNEQFF. The chain has TRBV6-2 or TRBV6-3 and TRBJ2-1; TRBD1 matches 7 bases. After removal of 0 bases from V and 1 base from J, the junction contained 9 bases not matched to a gene. The germline gives CDR1 MNHEY, CDR2 SVGEGT. This CDR3 region has 18 residues.